The clone carrying this T cell receptor beta chain was seen more than once but under ten times. Its cognate antigen is unknown. V lost 4 bases and J 5 bases, leaving 6 bases between the germline ends. The CDR3 consists of 11 residues. Germline V CDR1 and CDR2: PRHDT, FYEKMQ (reference sequence). This sample stems from a study of cytomegalovirus exposure and HLA in healthy donors. Regarding the study as a whole: CMV antigen specificity was confirmed in vitro for a few CMV-associated chains.

In the PCR, 60 Vbeta and 13 Jbeta primers were used. Sequenced by immunoSEQ multiplex PCR; TCRdb stores in-frame clones only, minus some. The sample holds some 200,000 clones, approximately 83% seen once. This chain links TRBV13 with TRBJ2-7; D gene unclear. The sequence came from a boy aged 2-15 years in good health and CMV-seronegative. Sequencing used PBMCs. CDR3: CASSSGNEQYF. In nucleotides, the CDR3 is TGTGCCAGCAGCTCGGGTAACGAGCAGTACTTC.